One and the same sample provided the 12 T cell receptor beta chains below, sequenced in a study of T cells in localized non-small cell lung cancer. Some clones are missing from TCRdb's copy, which holds only in-frame ones; the method was immunoSEQ multiplex PCR. The sample shows about 59,000 clones, 70% to 90% of them seen only once. Sequencing used peripheral blood, obtained before any cancer treatment. The origin of the receptors is a man between 35 and 75 years old with stage I squamous cell lung carcinoma.

This sequence joins TRBV11-2 and TRBJ2-2; no clear D. The ends were cut back, 0 bases at V and 4 bases at J, with 9 bases in the middle. This CDR3 spans 15 amino acids. Germline V gene sequence: CDR1 SGHAT, CDR2 FQNNGV. The CDR3 sequence is CASSLDGSFTGELFF. DNA for the CDR3: TGTGCCAGCAGCTTAGATGGTAGCTTCACCGGGGAGCTGTTTTTT.

The chain has TRBV4-1 and TRBJ1-1; no clear D gene. Looked up from germline, CDR1 is MGHRA and CDR2 is YSYEKL. V gave up 7 bases and J gave up 3 bases, with 21 bases separating them. This CDR3 has 16 residues. Written as DNA, the CDR3 is TGCGCCAGCACCCCAGAACCGGGTCGCCGGGACACTGAAGCTTTCTTT. This encodes CASTPEPGRRDTEAFF.

The chain combines TRBV4-2 with TRBJ2-2; D unresolved. Trimming removed 0 bases at V and 5 bases at J, with 4 bases between. The germline CDR1 and CDR2 sequences are LGHNA and YNFKEQ. The CDR3 is 13 residues long. The CDR3 DNA reads as TGTGCCAGCAGCCAAGATTGGACCGGGGAGCTGTTTTTT. Translation gives CASSQDWTGELFF.

The V call is TRBV15, the J call TRBJ2-1; D is unresolved. CDR1 and CDR2 (germline): LNHNV, YYDKDF (reference sequence). The CDR3 runs 14 residues. Deletions cut 2 bases from V and 7 bases from J, with 12 bases between. CDR3 DNA: TGTGCCACCAGCAGACCTCTAGGTGCAAATGAGCAGTTCTTC. Translation: CATSRPLGANEQFF. The complete variable domain, with remaining parts taken from reference TRBV15 and TRBJ2-1, reads DAMVIQNPRYQVTQFGKPVTLSCSQTLNHNVMYWYQQKSSQAPKLLFHYYDKDFNNEADTPDNFQSRRPNTSFCFLDIRSPGLGDTAMYLCATSRPLGANEQFFGPGTRLTVL.

The rearrangement joins TRBV18 to TRBJ2-1, with TRBD1 identical over 7 bases. CDR1 and CDR2 from the germline V gene are KGHSH and LQKENI. This CDR3 contains 14 residues. V gave up 6 bases and J gave up 2 bases; unmatched junction bases: 4. CDR3 sequence reads: CASSPGTAYNEQFF. DNA of the CDR3: TGTGCCAGCTCCCCAGGGACAGCCTACAATGAGCAGTTCTTC.

Note on this clone: Other DNA sequences in this sample translate to the same CDR3. The J gene is TRBJ2-7, the V gene TRBV27, with TRBD1 matching over 7 bases. V dropped 3 bases and J dropped 2; count of bases not matched to a gene: 4. The CDR3 consists of 14 residues. The germline CDR1 and CDR2 sequences are MNHEY and SMNVEV (reference sequence). The CDR3 nucleotides read TGTGCCAGCAGTTTGGCCGGGACAGCCTACGAGCAGTACTTC. Protein: CASSLAGTAYEQYF.

The CDR3 nucleotides read TGTGCCAGCTCACCCACTAAGACGGACTATGGCTACACCTTC. It codes for CASSPTKTDYGYTF. The chain links TRBV18 to TRBJ1-2; D gene unclear. Germline CDR1 reads KGHSH; CDR2 reads LQKENI. Between the trimmed V and J ends, which lost 3 bases and 3 bases, there was a span of 11 bases. The CDR3 sequence is 14 residues long. The full variable domain, its missing parts supplied by reference TRBV18 and TRBJ1-2, is NAGVMQNPRHLVRRRGQEARLRCSPMKGHSHVYWYRQLPEEGLKFMVYLQKENIIDESGMPKERFSAEFPKEGPSILRIQQVVRGDSAAYFCASSPTKTDYGYTFGSGTRLTVV.

V usage is TRBV18 and J usage is TRBJ1-4; weak D call: TRBD1 (6 bases). This CDR3 is built from 15 residues. CDR1 KGHSH and CDR2 LQKENI come from the germline V gene. Trimming removed 1 base at V and 4 bases at J, with 10 bases between. The CDR3 loop reads CASSPRTAFNEKLFF. The CDR3 region has the DNA TGTGCCAGCTCACCACGGACAGCTTTTAATGAAAAACTGTTTTTT.

V is TRBV5-6 and J is TRBJ2-7; TRBD2 matches 7 bases. V lost 7 bases and J lost 6; bases outside the gene matches: 4. CDR1 is SGHDT, CDR2 YYEEEE, per germline. The CDR3 is made up of 11 amino acids. This chain's CDR3 is CASGPGGEQYF. CDR3 bases: TGTGCCAGCGGGCCGGGGGGCGAGCAGTACTTC. The whole variable domain, filled in from reference TRBV5-6 and TRBJ2-7, reads DAGVTQSPTHLIKTRGQQVTLRCSPKSGHDTVSWYQQALGQGPQFIFQYYEEEERQRGNFPDRFSGHQFPNYSSELNVNALLLGDSALYLCASGPGGEQYFGPGTRLTVT.

The chain is built from TRBV19 and TRBJ1-2; no definite D call. CDR3 length: 12 amino acids. Germline V gives CDR1 LNHDA, CDR2 SQIVND (reference sequence). The germline V and J ends were trimmed by 9 bases and 7 bases, with 15 bases remaining between them. The CDR3 coding sequence is TGTGCCAGCCGTTCCGGTTTACCTGGCTACACCTTC. Amino acid sequence: CASRSGLPGYTF.

This sequence joins TRBV7-9 and TRBJ2-3; D is perhaps TRBD2 (5 bases). The V gene's germline CDR1 is SEHNR and CDR2 FQNEAQ (reference sequence). The CDR3 spans 14 residues. CDR3 region: CAAVLESVTDTQYF. The CDR3 region has the DNA TGTGCAGCGGTCCTAGAGTCGGTCACAGATACGCAGTATTTT.

V gene TRBV10-3 combines with J gene TRBJ2-3; 8 nucleotides line up with TRBD2. The CDR3 is 15 residues long. Germline values: CDR1 ENHRY, CDR2 SYGVKD. J was trimmed by 3 bases and V by 4 bases; bases with no gene match: 6. DNA for the CDR3: TGTGCCATCAGTGCCAGCGGGAGAGGTACAGATACGCAGTATTTT. Protein: CAISASGRGTDTQYF.